Listed below are T cell receptor beta chains from one sample, sequenced in a study of blood T cell repertoires in COVID-19. This table comes from immunoSEQ multiplex PCR, and its TCRdb copy is limited to in-frame clones, with some not included. The sample shows approximately 230,000 clones, under 90% of them seen only once. What was sequenced was PBMCs or T cells enriched from blood (not recorded which). These receptors came from a man in his forties who had recovered from COVID-19. The CDR3 runs from the conserved cysteine through the conserved F or W. D genes are given only for firm matches. Part of the rows lack a size; the others show once, few, many or a class for expanded clones.

J gene	clone size	D gene	CDR3 length	V gene	CDR3 protein	CDR3 DNA
TRBJ1-3	NA	NA	17	TRBV7-3	CASSLPPTERSGNTIYF	TGTGCCAGCAGCTTACCCCCGACAGAGCGCTCTGGAAACACCATATATTTT
TRBJ2-2	NA	TRBD1	14	TRBV6-4	CASSQTGVPGELFF	TGTGCCAGCAGCCAGACAGGGGTTCCCGGGGAGCTGTTTTTT
TRBJ1-1	NA	TRBD1	13	TRBV12-3/TRBV12-4	CASSTGVNTEAFF	TGTGCCAGCAGTACAGGGGTGAACACTGAAGCTTTCTTT
TRBJ2-5	NA	TRBD2	14	TRBV6-5	CASSPSGRGQTQYF	TGTGCCAGCAGTCCAAGCGGGAGGGGACAGACCCAGTACTTC
TRBJ2-3	NA	TRBD2	14	TRBV19	CATSGLAHEDTQYF	TGTGCCACCTCGGGACTAGCGCATGAGGATACGCAGTATTTT
TRBJ1-3	NA	NA	13	TRBV30	CAYQGGAGNTIYF	TGTGCCTACCAAGGGGGGGCTGGGAACACCATATATTTT
TRBJ2-2	NA	NA	16	TRBV3-1/TRBV3-2	CASSQEGTGGDGELFF	TGTGCCAGCAGCCAAGAGGGTACTGGCGGGGACGGGGAGCTGTTTTTT
TRBJ2-7	NA	TRBD1	15	TRBV28	CASSRPGQGSHEQYF	TGTGCCAGCAGCCGTCCGGGACAGGGGTCCCACGAGCAGTACTTC
TRBJ1-2	NA	TRBD1	14	TRBV5-6	CASRNLRQGDGYTF	TGTGCCAGCAGAAACCTAAGACAGGGCGATGGCTACACCTTC
TRBJ2-2	few	NA	16	TRBV21-1	CASSAKPGHYTGELFF	TGTGCCAGCAGCGCAAAACCGGGACACTACACCGGGGAGCTGTTTTTT
TRBJ1-6	NA	NA	18	TRBV4-1	CASSPFRVGSSYNSPLHF	TGCGCCAGCAGCCCATTTCGGGTGGGGAGCTCCTATAATTCACCCCTCCACTTT
TRBJ1-3	NA	NA	16	TRBV27	CASPKEQGNPGNTIYF	TGTGCCAGCCCGAAAGAACAGGGTAATCCTGGAAACACCATATATTTT
TRBJ1-5	NA	TRBD1	15	TRBV28	CASSPPDRENQPQHF	TGTGCCAGCAGTCCCCCCGACAGGGAAAATCAGCCCCAGCATTTT
TRBJ2-7	NA	TRBD2	16	TRBV4-1	CASSQDWSGGYYEQYF	TGCGCCAGCAGCCAAGATTGGAGCGGGGGCTACTACGAGCAGTACTTC
TRBJ2-1	NA	TRBD2	16	TRBV30	CAWRGEGKFSYNEQFF	TGTGCCTGGAGAGGGGAGGGGAAATTCTCCTACAATGAGCAGTTCTTC
TRBJ2-7	NA	NA	15	TRBV19	CATEGIGDSTSEQYF	TGTGCCACCGAAGGGATAGGGGACTCAACCTCCGAGCAGTACTTC
TRBJ2-6	NA	TRBD1	17	TRBV27	CASNIRDRGLGANVLTF	TGTGCCAGCAACATCCGGGACAGGGGGCTTGGGGCCAACGTCCTGACTTTC
TRBJ1-2	NA	NA	14	TRBV6-4	CASSDSGGNYGYTF	TGTGCCAGCAGTGACTCTGGGGGCAACTATGGCTACACCTTC
TRBJ1-5	NA	NA	14	TRBV5-1	CASSLEAGDQPQHF	TGCGCCAGCAGCTTGGAGGCAGGGGATCAGCCCCAGCATTTT
TRBJ2-3	NA	NA	15	TRBV28	CASSEGLELLDTQYF	TGTGCCAGCAGCGAGGGACTGGAGCTCCTGGATACGCAGTATTTT
TRBJ2-2	NA	TRBD1	17	TRBV7-2	CASSPQGGRVETGELFF	TGTGCCAGCAGCCCCCAAGGGGGCAGGGTAGAAACCGGGGAGCTGTTTTTT
TRBJ2-1	NA	TRBD2	16	TRBV18	CASSPLLAGVPNEQFF	TGTGCCAGCTCACCTCTTCTAGCGGGGGTTCCTAATGAGCAGTTCTTC
TRBJ2-1	NA	NA	14	TRBV11-2	CASSLTNSYNEQFF	TGTGCCAGCAGCCTTACAAACTCCTACAATGAGCAGTTCTTC
TRBJ2-5	NA	TRBD1	15	TRBV5-1	CASSLLGDSQETQYF	TGCGCCAGCAGCTTATTGGGGGACAGCCAAGAGACCCAGTACTTC
TRBJ2-5	NA	TRBD2	14	TRBV28	CASSSTSGSETQYF	TGTGCCAGCAGTTCGACTAGCGGGAGCGAGACCCAGTACTTC
TRBJ1-2	few	NA	15	TRBV5-4	CASSRSPGEGYGYTF	TGTGCCAGCAGCCGCTCCCCAGGGGAGGGCTATGGCTACACCTTC
TRBJ2-6	NA	TRBD1	17	TRBV4-3	CASSQVTDRAGANVLTF	TGCGCCAGCAGCCAAGTGACCGACAGGGCTGGGGCCAACGTCCTGACTTTC
TRBJ1-2	NA	TRBD1	17	TRBV19	CASRLQGASGGVYGYTF	TGTGCCAGTAGACTCCAAGGAGCGTCAGGGGGCGTCTATGGCTACACCTTC
TRBJ1-2	NA	TRBD1	16	TRBV7-9	CASSHDRGDFNYGYTF	TGTGCCAGCAGCCATGACAGGGGGGACTTTAACTATGGCTACACCTTC
TRBJ2-3	NA	NA	16	TRBV9	CASSVDGGAETDTQYF	TGTGCCAGCAGCGTAGATGGGGGGGCCGAAACAGATACGCAGTATTTT
TRBJ2-7	NA	NA	11	TRBV29-1	CSVVSSYEQYF	TGCAGCGTGGTCAGCTCCTACGAGCAGTACTTC
TRBJ1-1	NA	TRBD1	15	TRBV20-1	CSASGQGGRNTEAFF	TGCAGTGCTAGTGGACAGGGAGGTCGGAACACTGAAGCTTTCTTT
TRBJ2-7	once	TRBD1	13	TRBV29-1	CSVDAQGAYEQYF	TGCAGCGTTGACGCGCAGGGGGCCTACGAGCAGTACTTC
TRBJ2-7	NA	TRBD1	15	TRBV28	CASNTGQGLIREQYF	TGTGCCAGCAATACGGGACAGGGGCTTATTCGCGAGCAGTACTTC
TRBJ2-5	NA	TRBD2	18	TRBV20-1	CSASLGLAGVLYQETQYF	TGCAGTGCTAGTCTAGGGCTAGCGGGGGTCCTGTACCAAGAGACCCAGTACTTC
TRBJ1-6	NA	NA	14	TRBV28	CASSSGQGNSPLHF	TGTGCCAGCAGTTCCGGACAAGGAAATTCACCCCTCCACTTT
TRBJ1-4	NA	NA	14	TRBV9	CASSSRGTNEKLFF	TGTGCCAGCAGCAGCAGGGGAACTAATGAAAAACTGTTTTTT
TRBJ1-2	NA	NA	13	TRBV7-9	CASSSTRDYGYTF	TGTGCCAGCAGCTCGACTCGGGACTATGGCTACACCTTC
TRBJ2-1	once	NA	17	TRBV23-1	CASSPPGTNRSYNEQFF	TGCGCCAGCAGTCCCCCGGGAACAAATCGCTCCTACAATGAGCAGTTCTTC
TRBJ2-2	NA	NA	13	TRBV9	CASSSLNTGELFF	TGTGCCAGCAGTTCCTTGAACACCGGGGAGCTGTTTTTT
TRBJ2-1	NA	TRBD1	15	TRBV5-4	CASSLDRGSYNEQFF	TGTGCCAGCAGCCTGGACAGGGGATCCTACAATGAGCAGTTCTTC
TRBJ1-2	NA	TRBD1	14	TRBV27	CASRKTGANYGYTF	TGTGCCAGCAGAAAGACAGGGGCAAACTATGGCTACACCTTC
TRBJ1-1	NA	NA	13	TRBV19	CASSITGRGEAFF	TGTGCCAGTAGTATAACGGGCAGGGGTGAAGCTTTCTTT
TRBJ1-1	once	TRBD1	17	TRBV7-2	CASSLRTGGQGPTEAFF	TGTGCCAGCAGCTTAAGGACTGGGGGACAGGGACCAACTGAAGCTTTCTTT
TRBJ2-1	NA	NA	15	TRBV18	CASSPRGPVNNEQFF	TGTGCCAGCTCACCGCGGGGGCCAGTCAATAATGAGCAGTTCTTC
TRBJ2-2	NA	NA	16	TRBV21-1	CASTGKREENTGELFF	TGTGCCAGCACCGGTAAGCGGGAGGAAAACACCGGGGAGCTGTTTTTT
TRBJ1-2	few	NA	14	TRBV13	CASSGITQDYGYTF	TGTGCCAGCAGCGGTATAACGCAGGACTATGGCTACACCTTC
TRBJ2-5	NA	TRBD1	11	TRBV6-5	CASNRGVTQYF	TGTGCCAGCAACAGGGGCGTCACCCAGTACTTC
TRBJ2-1	NA	TRBD2	14	TRBV27	CASRRGGGVNEQFF	TGTGCCAGCAGGCGGGGGGGCGGGGTCAATGAGCAGTTCTTC
TRBJ2-7	NA	NA	12	TRBV6-2/TRBV6-3	CASSYSYYEQYF	TGTGCCAGCAGTTACTCGTACTACGAGCAGTACTTC
TRBJ2-5	NA	TRBD2	14	TRBV5-4	CASSPGTTKETQYF	TGTGCCAGCAGCCCCGGGACTACAAAAGAGACCCAGTACTTC
TRBJ2-2	NA	NA	13	TRBV11-3	CASSPRRTGELFF	TGTGCCAGCAGTCCCCGGAGGACCGGGGAGCTGTTTTTT
TRBJ1-5	NA	TRBD1	15	TRBV28	CASSLPGTGNQPQHF	TGTGCCAGCAGCCTCCCCGGGACAGGGAATCAGCCCCAGCATTTT
TRBJ1-1	once	TRBD1	14	TRBV19	CASSLSTGYTEAFF	TGTGCCAGTAGTCTCTCGACAGGGTACACTGAAGCTTTCTTT
TRBJ2-3	NA	TRBD2	15	TRBV11-2	CASSLDTSGRASRYF	TGTGCCAGCAGCTTAGATACTAGCGGGAGGGCCTCCCGGTATTTT
TRBJ2-7	NA	TRBD1	16	TRBV6-2/TRBV6-3	CASSYAQTGDRYEQYF	TGTGCCAGCAGTTACGCCCAGACAGGGGACCGCTACGAGCAGTACTTC
TRBJ1-3	NA	NA	17	TRBV27	CASSSLTVSSSGNTIYF	TGTGCCAGCAGTTCCCTGACAGTTAGTAGCTCTGGAAACACCATATATTTT
TRBJ2-3	NA	NA	12	TRBV4-1	CASSQAGDTQYF	TGCGCCAGCAGCCAAGCCGGAGATACGCAGTATTTT
TRBJ2-7	NA	TRBD1	14	TRBV2	CASSEDRGPGEQYF	TGTGCCAGCAGTGAAGACAGGGGGCCTGGCGAGCAGTACTTC
TRBJ2-7	NA	NA	12	TRBV7-8	CASSPSAEKQYF	TGTGCCAGCAGCCCCTCTGCGGAGAAGCAGTACTTC